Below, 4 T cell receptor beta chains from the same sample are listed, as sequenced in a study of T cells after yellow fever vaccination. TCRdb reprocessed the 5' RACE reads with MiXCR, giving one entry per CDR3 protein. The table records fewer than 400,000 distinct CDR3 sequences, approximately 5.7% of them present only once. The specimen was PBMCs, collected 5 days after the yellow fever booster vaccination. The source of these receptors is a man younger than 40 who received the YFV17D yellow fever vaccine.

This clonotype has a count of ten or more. The CDR3 nucleotides read TGTGCCAGCAGTCCAGGAGGGAACACTGAAGCTTTCTTT. This translates into CASSPGGNTEAFF. The rearrangement links TRBV18 to TRBJ1-1; D is unclear. Trimming stripped 8 bases from V and 1 base from J, with 11 bases between. CDR3 size: 13 residues. Germline values: CDR1 KGHSH, CDR2 LQKENI.

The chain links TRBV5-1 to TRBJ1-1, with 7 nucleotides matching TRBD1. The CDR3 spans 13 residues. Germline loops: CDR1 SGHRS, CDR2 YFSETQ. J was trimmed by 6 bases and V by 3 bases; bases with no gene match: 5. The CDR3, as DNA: TGCGCCAGCAGCTCAGGGGGAGGGGCTGAAGCTTTCTTT. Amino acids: CASSSGGGAEAFF.

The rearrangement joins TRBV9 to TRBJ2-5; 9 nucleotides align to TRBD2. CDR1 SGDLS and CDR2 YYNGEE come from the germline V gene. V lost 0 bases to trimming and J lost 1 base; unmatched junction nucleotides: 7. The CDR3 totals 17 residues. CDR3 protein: CASSVAVASGTQETQYF. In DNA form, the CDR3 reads TGTGCCAGCAGCGTAGCTGTGGCTAGCGGGACCCAAGAGACCCAGTACTTC.

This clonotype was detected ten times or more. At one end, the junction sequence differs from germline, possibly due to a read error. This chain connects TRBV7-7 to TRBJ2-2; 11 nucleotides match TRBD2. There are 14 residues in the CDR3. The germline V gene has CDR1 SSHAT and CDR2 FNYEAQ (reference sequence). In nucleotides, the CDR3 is TGTGCTAGCAGCTGGACTAGCGGGTCCGGGGAGCTGTTTTTT. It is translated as CASSWTSGSGELFF. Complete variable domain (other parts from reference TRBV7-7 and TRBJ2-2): GAGVSQSPRYKVTKRGQDVTLRCDPISSHATLYWYQQALGQGPEFLTYFNYEAQPDKSGLPSDRFSAERPEGSISTLTIQRTEQRDSAMYRCASSWTSGSGELFFGEGSRLTVL.